The 21 T cell receptor beta chains below come from one sample, sequenced in a study of graft-versus-host responses after intestinal transplantation. Their specific antigens are unknown. The data were produced by immunoSEQ multiplex PCR, yet TCRdb's version contains in-frame clones alone and is incomplete. Among about 70,000 clones listed, less than 95% were seen once. This specimen consisted of unstimulated CD8+ T cells sorted from spleen or lymph node cells, obtained before intestinal transplant. The receptor source for this set is a human donor who received an intestinal transplant.

The chain has TRBV14 and TRBJ2-5; D call uncertain. Germline V gene lookup returns CDR1 SGHDN and CDR2 FVKESK. The CDR3 is made up of 13 amino acids. V lost 6 bases and J lost 11, with 19 bases in between. CDR3 DNA sequence: TGTGCCAGCAGTTTTACCGGGTTTGAGGAGCAGTACTTC. Protein product: CASSFTGFEEQYF.

This clone was detected once. V gene TRBV19 combines with J gene TRBJ1-1; possibly TRBD1 for D (6 bases). Between the trimmed V and J ends, which lost 4 bases and 2 bases, there was a span of 14 bases. From germline, CDR1 is LNHDA and CDR2 SQIVND (reference sequence). This CDR3 is 15 amino acids long. This chain's CDR3 is CASSTDATGNTEAFF. Here the CDR3 DNA reads TGTGCCAGTAGTACCGATGCGACAGGTAACACTGAAGCTTTCTTT.

The genes are TRBV6-6 and TRBJ2-7; tentative D call: TRBD2 (6 bases). Trimming pared 5 bases from V and 7 bases from J, leaving 15 bases between. The CDR3 extends over 13 amino acids. The germline V gene encodes CDR1 MNHNY and CDR2 SVGAGI (reference sequence). The CDR3 bases are TGTGCCAGCAGTATCGGGACTCACGAGGAGCAGTACTTC. Protein sequence: CASSIGTHEEQYF.

The chain joins TRBV9 to TRBJ1-6, with 7 bases identical to TRBD1. The CDR3 runs 15 residues. Trimming cost V 4 bases and J 8 bases; bases outside gene matches: 9. Germline CDR1 SGDLS, CDR2 YYNGEE. Written as DNA, the CDR3 is TGTGCCAGCAGCCTAGGGGGCTCAGTAGATTCACCCCTCCACTTT. Amino acid sequence: CASSLGGSVDSPLHF.

The rearrangement uses TRBV19 and TRBJ2-1; TRBD2 is a possible D gene (5 bases). The V end was cut by 9 bases, the J end by 0 bases, with 9 bases between. The germline gives CDR1 LNHDA, CDR2 SQIVND (reference sequence). The CDR3 covers 13 residues. Here the CDR3 reads CASGVSSYNEQFF. CDR3 DNA: TGTGCCAGCGGGGTCAGCTCCTACAATGAGCAGTTCTTC.

As for this clone: Additional DNA sequences in this sample encode the identical CDR3. The V call is TRBV9, the J call TRBJ1-5; TRBD1 is a possible D gene (5 bases). V lost 0 bases, J lost 7 bases, and 8 bases lay in between. Per germline, CDR1 SGDLS and CDR2 YYNGEE. CDR3 size: 13 residues. The CDR3 region is CASSVGGGQPQHF. The CDR3 nucleotides read TGTGCCAGCAGCGTAGGGGGGGGACAGCCCCAGCATTTT.

The CDR3 nucleotides read TGTGCCAGCAGCTTCGGCACTGAAGCTTTCTTT. Encoded protein: CASSFGTEAFF. V usage is TRBV7-9 and J usage is TRBJ1-1; D not resolved. Germline V CDR1 and CDR2: SEHNR, FQNEAQ (reference sequence). This CDR3 has 11 residues. V lost 3 bases and J 4 bases, leaving 3 bases between the germline ends.

The CDR3 nucleotides are TGTGCCAGCACTGAGGGGCGGGGGGGCCCGAATGAGCAGTTCTTC. It codes for CASTEGRGGPNEQFF. This chain links TRBV2 with TRBJ2-1; 9 bases line up with TRBD2. The CDR3 sequence is 15 residues long. Germline trimming cut 7 bases from V and 7 bases from J; bases unmatched to any gene: 11. Germline V gene data show CDR1 as SNHLY and CDR2 as FYNNEI.

The chain uses TRBV10-3 and TRBJ1-1; TRBD1 matches at 7 bases. The CDR3 runs 13 residues. The V gene's germline CDR1 is ENHRY and CDR2 SYGVKD. V dropped 2 bases and J dropped 8; count of bases not matched to a gene: 5. The CDR3 bases are TGTGCCATCAGTGAGCCAGGGGGGCGAGAAGCTTTCTTT. It translates to CAISEPGGREAFF.

This clone showed up just a few times. V and J are TRBV29-1 and TRBJ2-7; TRBD2 agrees at 7 bases. V shed 5 bases, J shed 6 bases, and the junction held 7 bases outside the gene matches. CDR1 and CDR2 from the germline V gene are SQVTM and ANQGSEA. This CDR3 has 12 residues. CDR3 protein: CSVQAGFGEQYF. CDR3 DNA sequence: TGCAGCGTTCAAGCGGGGTTTGGCGAGCAGTACTTC.

This clone occurred once. The V gene is TRBV29-1, the J gene TRBJ2-1; 7 bases map to TRBD2. The CDR3 has 15 amino acids. Germline CDR1 and CDR2: SQVTM and ANQGSEA. V lost 7 bases to trimming and J lost 4 bases; unmatched junction nucleotides: 13. The CDR3 DNA reads TGCAGCGCCCAAGCCGTAGCGGGCCCATACAATGAGCAGTTCTTC. Its protein product is CSAQAVAGPYNEQFF.

V gene TRBV7-3 combines with J gene TRBJ2-6; tentative D call: TRBD2 (6 bases). Trimming removed 6 bases from V and 0 bases from J, with 18 bases in between. Looked up from germline, CDR1 is SGHTA and CDR2 is FQGTGA. The CDR3 length is 18 residues. The CDR3 reads CASSATGTGLSGANVLTF. Written as DNA, the CDR3 is TGTGCCAGCAGTGCAACCGGGACGGGACTCTCTGGGGCCAACGTCCTGACTTTC.

In this sample, this clone turned up once. The chain joins TRBV18 to TRBJ2-5, with a tentative D call TRBD1 (5 bases). Trimming took off 0 bases at V and 5 bases at J, with 19 bases between the two ends. This CDR3 has 17 residues. Germline V CDR1 and CDR2: KGHSH, LQKENI. The CDR3 here is CASSPPNPAGHQETQYF. The CDR3 DNA sequence: TGTGCCAGCTCACCACCGAATCCGGCAGGGCATCAGGAGACCCAGTACTTC.

J is TRBJ1-2 and V is TRBV5-1, with TRBD1 as a possible D gene (5 bases). CDR3 size: 16 residues. Germline V gene lookup returns CDR1 SGHRS and CDR2 YFSETQ. V was pared by 1 base and J by 1 base, with 14 bases between. The CDR3 nucleotides read TGCGCCAGCAGCTTGCCCGAGCAGGGAAATAACTATGGCTACACCTTC. The encoded protein is CASSLPEQGNNYGYTF.

This rearrangement joins TRBV10-3 to TRBJ2-1; TRBD2 matches 7 bases. Trimming removed 2 bases from V and 3 bases from J; junction bases left unmatched: 1. The CDR3 spans 14 residues. Germline V CDR1 and CDR2: ENHRY, SYGVKD. The CDR3 protein is CAISEGGVYNEQFF. The CDR3 DNA follows: TGTGCCATCAGTGAGGGGGGGGTCTACAATGAGCAGTTCTTC.

V usage is TRBV16 and J usage is TRBJ1-5; D uncertain. CDR3 length equals 13 residues. Germline V CDR1 and CDR2: KGHSY, FQNENV. The V end lost 3 bases, the J end lost 0 bases, and 3 bases lay between the germline ends. Here the CDR3 DNA reads TGTGCCAGCAGCCATAGTAGCAATCAGCCCCAGCATTTT. Its protein product is CASSHSSNQPQHF.

This chain links TRBV7-9 with TRBJ2-7, with D possibly matching TRBD1 (6 bases). V was shortened by 4 bases and J by 5 bases, with 15 bases between the two germline ends. Per the germline V gene, CDR1 is SEHNR and CDR2 is FQNEAQ (reference sequence). The CDR3 totals 14 residues. In DNA, the CDR3 is TGTGCCAGCAGCTCCCCGACAGGCCTGGACGAGCAGTACTTC. Protein: CASSSPTGLDEQYF.

This rearrangement joins TRBV4-1 to TRBJ2-2; 7 nucleotides match TRBD1. CDR3 length: 15 amino acids. The trim removed 0 bases at V and 5 bases at J, leaving 3 bases unmatched. Germline V gene data show CDR1 as MGHRA and CDR2 as YSYEKL. Here the CDR3 DNA reads TGCGCCAGCAGCCAAGACCCAGGGGGAACCGGGGAGCTGTTTTTT. Protein sequence: CASSQDPGGTGELFF.

This chain connects TRBV19 to TRBJ2-7; D gene uncertain. The CDR3 extends over 14 amino acids. The germline V and J ends were trimmed by 1 base and 3 bases, with 10 bases remaining between them. Germline CDR1 LNHDA, CDR2 SQIVND (reference sequence). DNA of the CDR3: TGTGCCAGTAGTATAGGAGCAGGTCACTACGAGCAGTACTTC. Residues: CASSIGAGHYEQYF.

This chain uses TRBV5-1 with TRBJ1-3; D not certain. Germline V gene lookup returns CDR1 SGHRS and CDR2 YFSETQ. Between the trimmed V and J ends, which lost 5 bases and 0 bases, there was a span of 6 bases. The CDR3 covers 13 residues. CDR3 nucleotides: TGCGCCAGCAGTTTTAGCTCTGGAAACACCATATATTTT. It encodes CASSFSSGNTIYF.

The chain employs TRBV7-2 and TRBJ2-7, with 14 bases that match TRBD2. The CDR3 length is 16 residues. The V and J ends lost 5 bases and 4 bases, in that order; junction bases with no gene match: 7. From germline, CDR1 is SGHTA and CDR2 FQGNSA. The CDR3 loop reads CASSPRTSGGKYEQYF. CDR3 DNA sequence: TGTGCCAGCAGCCCCCGGACTAGCGGGGGGAAATACGAGCAGTACTTC.